This passage covers 26 T cell receptor beta chains from one sample sequenced in a study of blood T cell repertoires in COVID-19. Repertoires were generated with immunoSEQ multiplex PCR, while TCRdb's copy carries only in-frame clones and drops some. The sample has 95,000 to 150,000 clones, 85% seen once; the top ten hold about a tenth. Specimen: peripheral blood. The source is an elderly man with acute or convalescent COVID-19.

A few counts support this clone. The V and J genes are TRBV19 and TRBJ1-2; 8 bases agree with TRBD1. The CDR3 is 14 amino acids. From germline, CDR1 is LNHDA and CDR2 SQIVND (reference sequence). V shed 8 bases and J 7 bases; nucleotides not matched to a gene: 12. This CDR3 reads CASDRGQGAGGYTF. The CDR3, as DNA: TGTGCCAGTGACCGCGGGCAGGGGGCTGGTGGCTACACCTTC. The full variable domain, rest sourced from reference TRBV19 and TRBJ1-2, is DGGITQSPKYLFRKEGQNVTLSCEQNLNHDAMYWYRQDPGQGLRLIYYSQIVNDFQKGDIAEGYSVSREKKESFPLTVTSAQKNPTAFYLCASDRGQGAGGYTFGSGTRLTVV.

The chain is built from TRBV6-1 and TRBJ2-5; 8 bases are shared with TRBD2. Germline V lookup: CDR1 MNHNS, CDR2 SASEGT. V lost 3 bases to trimming and J lost 5 bases; unmatched junction nucleotides: 8. The CDR3 contains 15 residues. The CDR3 DNA sequence: TGTGCCAGCAGTGACGTCCTAGCGGGTGGTGAGACCCAGTACTTC. This translates into CASSDVLAGGETQYF.

This chain connects TRBV9 to TRBJ2-2; 11 positions agree with TRBD1. The ends lost 3 bases at V and 5 bases at J; junction bases unmatched: 9. This CDR3 spans 17 amino acids. The germline V gene encodes CDR1 SGDLS and CDR2 YYNGEE. CDR3 sequence reads: CASSGRRGTGGTGELFF. CDR3 coding DNA: TGTGCCAGCAGCGGGCGCCGAGGGACAGGGGGGACCGGGGAGCTGTTTTTT.

This chain connects TRBV11-1 to TRBJ2-7; 11 nucleotides line up with TRBD1. The J segment lost 0 bases and the V segment lost 6 bases, leaving 4 bases of the junction unmatched. The CDR3 is made up of 15 amino acids. Per germline, CDR1 SGHAT and CDR2 FQDESV (reference sequence). CDR3 DNA: TGTGCCAGCAGAACCGGGACAGGGGGCTCCTACGAGCAGTACTTC. Translated, it gives CASRTGTGGSYEQYF. Supplemented by reference TRBV11-1 and TRBJ2-7, the full variable domain reads EAEVAQSPRYKITEKSQAVAFWCDPISGHATLYWYRQILGQGPELLVQFQDESVVDDSQLPKDRFSAERLKGVDSTLKIQPAELGDSAMYLCASRTGTGGSYEQYFGPGTRLTVT.

This chain joins TRBV11-3 and TRBJ2-1; D not certain. V shed 3 bases and J shed 0 bases, with 9 bases lying between them. The CDR3 is 15 residues long. Per the germline V gene, CDR1 is SGHNT and CDR2 is YENEEA. The CDR3 nucleotides are TGTGCCAGCAGCTTCCTGGGCAGCTCCTACAATGAGCAGTTCTTC. It yields the protein CASSFLGSSYNEQFF.

The table lists this clone with a few counts. The rearrangement links TRBV5-5 to TRBJ2-5, with 7 positions matching TRBD2. The CDR3 runs 16 residues. The germline gives CDR1 SGHKS, CDR2 YYEKEE (reference sequence). V shed 4 bases and J 2 bases; nucleotides not matched to a gene: 11. CDR3 sequence reads: CASSPTTTSAQETQYF. CDR3 coding DNA: TGTGCCAGCAGCCCGACGACTACTAGCGCGCAAGAGACCCAGTACTTC. The full variable domain, with the rest looked up from reference TRBV5-5 and TRBJ2-5, is DAGVTQSPTHLIKTRGQQVTLRCSPISGHKSVSWYQQVLGQGPQFIFQYYEKEERGRGNFPDRFSARQFPNYSSELNVNALLLGDSALYLCASSPTTTSAQETQYFGPGTRLLVL.

The chain has TRBV19 and TRBJ1-3, with TRBD1 as a possible D gene (6 bases). The CDR3 extends over 15 amino acids. CDR1 and CDR2 (germline): LNHDA, SQIVND (reference sequence). Trimming shortened V by 3 bases and J by 2 bases, and 11 bases separated the two germline ends. The CDR3 loop reads CASSMGHAAGNTIYF. The CDR3 region has the DNA TGTGCCAGTAGTATGGGACATGCGGCTGGAAACACCATATATTTT.

This clone has just one count. The chain joins TRBV28 to TRBJ1-1; 7 nucleotides agree with TRBD1. CDR3 size: 16 residues. Germline V CDR1 and CDR2: MDHEN, SYDVKM. J gave up 6 bases and V 4 bases, and 14 bases lay outside the gene matches. Written as DNA, the CDR3 is TGTGCCAGCAGTTGGCCCTTATCGCAGGGGGTATCTGAAGCTTTCTTT. Amino acid sequence: CASSWPLSQGVSEAFF.

As to this clone: Compared with germline, one end of the junction differs, possibly owing to a read error. The chain carries TRBV18 and TRBJ2-7; 10 nucleotides align to TRBD2. Germline CDR1 is KGHSH and CDR2 is LQKENI. The CDR3 has 15 amino acids. This CDR3 reads CASSPYSGRAYEQYF. The CDR3 DNA reads TGTGCCAGCTCACCCTACAGCGGGAGGGCCTATGAGCAGTACTTC.

The chain links TRBV6-8 to TRBJ2-3; D possibly corresponds to TRBD2 (6 bases). Trimming pared 7 bases from V and 8 bases from J, leaving 13 bases between. Germline V gene lookup returns CDR1 MNHGY and CDR2 SAAAGT. The CDR3 length is 12 residues. The CDR3 DNA reads as TGTGCCAGCAACAGACTAGTGGGTACGCAGTATTTT. This gives the protein CASNRLVGTQYF.

This chain connects TRBV12-5 to TRBJ2-1; TRBD2 aligns across 10 bases. Germline V gene lookup returns CDR1 LGHNT and CDR2 FRNRAP. The J segment lost 0 bases and the V segment lost 0 bases, leaving 8 bases of the junction unmatched. This CDR3 has 19 amino acids. CDR3 nucleotides: TGTGCTAGTGGTTTGGTAGGCCTAGCGGGGGTTACCTCCTACAATGAGCAGTTCTTC. Translating it yields CASGLVGLAGVTSYNEQFF.

Here the CDR3 DNA reads TGTGCCAGCACACGAGGACAGGGTTTCTACAATGAGCAGTTCTTC. Translation: CASTRGQGFYNEQFF. The chain employs TRBV6-5 and TRBJ2-1; 8 bases align to TRBD1. The CDR3 totals 15 residues. Germline-derived CDR1 and CDR2 are MNHEY and SVGAGI. Trimming removed 7 bases from V and 3 bases from J; junction bases left unmatched: 8.

The chain couples TRBV18 to TRBJ2-7; 8 positions agree with TRBD1. The CDR3 loop spans 15 amino acids. Germline CDR1 and CDR2: KGHSH and LQKENI. The V segment lost 3 bases and the J segment 4 bases; nucleotides outside the gene matches: 8. CDR3 sequence: CASSPRTGIGYEQYF. CDR3 DNA: TGTGCCAGCTCACCCCGGACAGGGATCGGTTACGAGCAGTACTTC.

The chain combines TRBV19 with TRBJ1-3; 9 bases align to TRBD1. Germline lookup yields CDR1 LNHDA and CDR2 SQIVND (reference sequence). The CDR3 length is 16 residues. V lost 5 bases to trimming and J lost 5 bases; unmatched junction nucleotides: 10. CDR3 nucleotides: TGTGCCAGTAGTTCCGCCGGGACAGGGTTCCGAAACACCATATATTTT. Translating gives CASSSAGTGFRNTIYF.

This clone was seen a few times. The chain carries TRBV2 and TRBJ1-2; maybe TRBD1 (5 bases). Between the trimmed V and J ends, which lost 7 bases and 8 bases, there was a span of 29 bases. CDR1 and CDR2 (germline): SNHLY, FYNNEI. This CDR3 region has 17 residues. CDR3 amino acids: CASILTSASGRSGGYTF. CDR3 nucleotide sequence: TGTGCCAGCATTTTAACCAGTGCTTCAGGGCGATCGGGCGGCTACACCTTC.

This rearrangement joins TRBV4-2 to TRBJ2-5, with 10 positions matching TRBD2. The length of the CDR3 is 19 residues. The junction had 17 bases not matched to a gene; V was cut back by 5 bases and J by 2 bases. Germline assignment: CDR1 LGHNA and CDR2 YNFKEQ. The CDR3 DNA is TGTGCCAGCAGCGAAAGTCATGGTACCAGCGGGGGGGGACAAGAGACCCAGTACTTC. As protein: CASSESHGTSGGGQETQYF.

Here the CDR3 reads CASSWGTGSVDEQFF. CDR3 DNA: TGCGCCAGCAGCTGGGGGACAGGGTCGGTCGATGAGCAGTTCTTC. This chain links TRBV5-1 with TRBJ2-1, with 9 bases that match TRBD1. Trimming at V came to 3 bases and at J to 8 bases, leaving 9 bases not matched to a gene. This CDR3 has 15 amino acids. Germline V gene lookup returns CDR1 SGHRS and CDR2 YFSETQ. Filled out from reference TRBV5-1 and TRBJ2-1, the complete variable domain reads KAGVTQTPRYLIKTRGQQVTLSCSPISGHRSVSWYQQTPGQGLQFLFEYFSETQRNKGNFPGRFSGRQFSNSRSEMNVSTLELGDSALYLCASSWGTGSVDEQFFGPGTRLTVL.

The chain uses TRBV9 and TRBJ1-6; TRBD1 matches 9 bases. CDR3 size: 15 residues. V gave up 0 bases and J gave up 7 bases; unmatched junction bases: 2. From germline, CDR1 is SGDLS and CDR2 YYNGEE. In DNA, the CDR3 is TGTGCCAGCAGCGTAGAGGGACAGGGCAATTCACCCCTCCACTTT. As protein: CASSVEGQGNSPLHF.

The DNA for the CDR3 is TGTGCCAGCAGTTTACGGATCAGGGGGATCGGCGATGAGCAGTTCTTC. Protein: CASSLRIRGIGDEQFF. The chain joins TRBV28 to TRBJ2-1; 7 bases agree with TRBD1. Per the germline V gene, CDR1 is MDHEN and CDR2 is SYDVKM. CDR3 length: 16 amino acids. V trimming: 2 bases; J trimming: 8 bases; junction bases outside the gene matches: 12.

The chain employs TRBV5-1 and TRBJ2-2; D remains ambiguous. Trimming removed 1 base at V and 0 bases at J, with 7 bases between. CDR1 is SGHRS, CDR2 YFSETQ, per germline. The CDR3 runs to 15 residues. The CDR3 sequence: CASSLMASNTGELFF. DNA for the CDR3: TGCGCCAGCAGCTTGATGGCCTCGAACACCGGGGAGCTGTTTTTT.

V and J are TRBV6-5 and TRBJ2-1; the match to TRBD1 covers 7 bases. V was pared by 7 bases and J by 5 bases, with 8 bases of the junction left unmatched. The length of the CDR3 is 14 residues. Germline CDR1 and CDR2: MNHEY and SVGAGI. The CDR3 bases are TGTGCCAGCACGCGGCAGGGGGAGAACAATGAGCAGTTCTTC. It codes for CASTRQGENNEQFF.

This rearrangement joins TRBV9 to TRBJ1-1; unclear D gene. CDR1 is SGDLS and CDR2 is YYNGEE in the germline V gene. Trimming stripped 0 bases from V and 1 base from J, with 7 bases between. The CDR3 length is 14 residues. The CDR3 nucleotides read TGTGCCAGCAGCGTAGCTTGGCAGAACACTGAAGCTTTCTTT. It yields the protein CASSVAWQNTEAFF. Combining the CDR3 with reference TRBV9 and TRBJ1-1 gives the whole variable domain DSGVTQTPKHLITATGQRVTLRCSPRSGDLSVYWYQQSLDQGLQFLIQYYNGEERAKGNILERFSAQQFPDLHSELNLSSLELGDSALYFCASSVAWQNTEAFFGQGTRLTVV.

The rearrangement joins TRBV28 to TRBJ2-2, with 13 bases aligning to TRBD2. The V gene's germline CDR1 is MDHEN and CDR2 SYDVKM. The V and J ends lost 11 bases and 4 bases, in that order; junction bases with no gene match: 16. The length of the CDR3 is 18 residues. CDR3 in amino acids: CAVPSGTSGKFGTGELFF. The CDR3 coding sequence is TGTGCCGTCCCATCCGGGACTAGCGGGAAATTTGGCACCGGGGAGCTGTTTTTT.

The chain uses TRBV18 and TRBJ1-4; D is possibly TRBD1 (6 bases). The germline V and J ends were trimmed by 1 base and 7 bases, with 16 bases remaining between them. CDR1 is KGHSH, CDR2 LQKENI, per germline. The CDR3 runs to 16 residues. As DNA, the CDR3 is TGTGCCAGCTCACCACTTGGTTGGGGGCAGAGTGAAAAACTGTTTTTT. Its translation: CASSPLGWGQSEKLFF. The complete variable domain, with remaining parts taken from reference TRBV18 and TRBJ1-4, reads NAGVMQNPRHLVRRRGQEARLRCSPMKGHSHVYWYRQLPEEGLKFMVYLQKENIIDESGMPKERFSAEFPKEGPSILRIQQVVRGDSAAYFCASSPLGWGQSEKLFFGSGTQLSVL.

J is TRBJ2-1 and V is TRBV6-5; TRBD1 is a possible D gene (5 bases). With 4 bases removed from V and 7 bases from J, the gap between germline ends came to 17 bases. Germline V gene data show CDR1 as MNHEY and CDR2 as SVGAGI. The CDR3 consists of 15 residues. DNA for the CDR3: TGTGCCAGCAGTTCAAGGGTTCAGGGATTAAATGAGCAGTTCTTC. Amino acid sequence: CASSSRVQGLNEQFF.

This chain uses TRBV6-5 with TRBJ1-5; D perhaps matches TRBD1 (5 bases). Germline values: CDR1 MNHEY, CDR2 SVGAGI. The CDR3 is 15 amino acids. V gave up 3 bases and J gave up 2 bases, with 11 bases separating them. DNA for the CDR3: TGTGCCAGCAGTTATGGAGGAGGGGGCAATCAGCCCCAGCATTTT. Protein sequence: CASSYGGGGNQPQHF.